Listed here are 21 T cell receptor beta chains from one sample, sequenced in a study of OX40 agonist ivuxolimab in advanced cancers. Produced via immunoSEQ multiplex PCR; TCRdb's table is partial and in-frame only. The sample records more than 60,000 clones, more than 80% being singletons. The specimen comprised CD4+ or CD8+ T cells sorted from blood, sampled in a trial of the OX40 agonist ivuxolimab. These receptors were taken from an adult with an advanced solid tumor such as melanoma, head and neck, liver or kidney cancer.

The genes are TRBV21-1 and TRBJ1-1; the table's D gene call, TRBD1, was not cross checked with the DNA. TRBV21-1 is reported as a pseudogene. The CDR3 extends over 13 amino acids. The CDR3 is CASSPQAPTEAFF. CDR3 coding DNA: TGTGCCAGCAGTCCACAGGCGCCCACTGAAGCTTTCTTT.

This chain links TRBV25-1 with TRBJ2-7; D unresolved. Looked up from germline, CDR1 is MGHDK and CDR2 is SYGVNS. CDR3 length: 13 residues. Trimming pared 7 bases from V and 6 bases from J, leaving 16 bases between. Here the CDR3 reads CASNSPVTSEQYF. CDR3 bases: TGTGCCAGCAACTCTCCGGTAACGAGCGAGCAGTACTTC.

V usage is TRBV19 and J usage is TRBJ2-1, with D maybe TRBD2 (6 bases). CDR3 length: 17 residues. Trimming left V 1 base short and J 3 bases short, with 16 bases between. The germline gives CDR1 LNHDA, CDR2 SQIVND (reference sequence). For the CDR3, the DNA is TGTGCCAGTAGTATAGCCTTAGAGGGGACTTTCTACAATGAGCAGTTCTTC. This gives the protein CASSIALEGTFYNEQFF.

The genes are TRBV10-3 and TRBJ1-1; no definite D call. Germline V gene lookup returns CDR1 ENHRY and CDR2 SYGVKD. Deletions cut 3 bases from V and 2 bases from J, with 10 bases between. CDR3 length: 14 amino acids. The CDR3, as DNA: TGTGCCATCAGTGATTCGGCAGGTAACACTGAAGCTTTCTTT. This sequence encodes CAISDSAGNTEAFF.

The gene calls are TRBV28 and TRBJ2-1; 9 bases line up with TRBD2. The length of the CDR3 is 13 residues. V was clipped by 6 bases and J by 6 bases; unmatched bases: 3. Germline values: CDR1 MDHEN, CDR2 SYDVKM. CDR3 coding DNA: TGTGCCAGCAGCGCTAGCGGGGCCAATGAGCAGTTCTTC. Translation: CASSASGANEQFF.

A few counts support this clone. The J gene is TRBJ2-3, the V gene TRBV30; perhaps TRBD1 as D (5 bases). Germline-derived CDR1 and CDR2 are GTSNPN and SVGIG (reference sequence). This CDR3 spans 14 amino acids. V was shortened by 5 bases and J by 6 bases, with 18 bases between the two germline ends. CDR3 region: CAWGWGSLADTQYF. The DNA of the CDR3 is TGTGCCTGGGGGTGGGGCTCCCTGGCGGATACGCAGTATTTT.

The rearrangement joins TRBV11-2 to TRBJ2-5; D is possibly TRBD2 (6 bases). The CDR3 covers 13 residues. Germline loops: CDR1 SGHAT, CDR2 FQNNGV. Between the trimmed V and J ends, which lost 9 bases and 1 base, there was a span of 12 bases. CDR3 sequence (DNA): TGTGCCAGTCGAGCGGGTACCCAAGAGACCCAGTACTTC. Translating it yields CASRAGTQETQYF.

This chain uses TRBV13 with TRBJ2-7; 9 nucleotides agree with TRBD1. V lost 5 bases and J lost 5; bases outside the gene matches: 7. The germline V gene has CDR1 PRHDT and CDR2 FYEKMQ (reference sequence). The length of the CDR3 is 14 residues. CDR3 residues: CASSIDRGLDEQYF. CDR3 DNA: TGTGCCAGCAGCATAGACAGGGGGTTGGACGAGCAGTACTTC.

The CDR3 nucleotides read TGCGCCAGCAGCCAAGATGCGGCCGAGGACAAGTTCTTC. The encoded protein is CASSQDAAEDKFF. This chain joins TRBV4-1 and TRBJ2-1; possibly TRBD1 for D (5 bases). Trimming pared 0 bases from V and 14 bases from J, leaving 14 bases between. The CDR3 has 13 residues. CDR1 is MGHRA, CDR2 YSYEKL, per germline.

Points on this clone: At the DNA level, this CDR3 is encoded by other sequences in the same sample as well. The CDR3 region has the DNA TGTGCCAGCAGCTTCGCCGGGGAGCTGTTTTTT. It encodes CASSFAGELFF. The chain employs TRBV11-2 and TRBJ2-2; D unresolved. From germline, CDR1 is SGHAT and CDR2 FQNNGV. Trimming removed 3 bases at V and 6 bases at J, with 2 bases between. CDR3 length: 11 residues.

V and J are TRBV28 and TRBJ2-1; 13 bases agree with TRBD2. CDR1 is MDHEN, CDR2 SYDVKM, per germline. Trimming removed 8 bases from V and 9 bases from J; junction bases left unmatched: 1. This CDR3 is 12 amino acids long. CDR3 residues: CASGLAGVEQFF. CDR3 coding DNA: TGTGCCAGCGGACTAGCGGGAGTTGAGCAGTTCTTC.

This chain links TRBV25-1 with TRBJ2-1; D uncertain. Germline V CDR1 and CDR2: MGHDK, SYGVNS. The CDR3 extends over 17 amino acids. The V end lost 5 bases, the J end lost 0 bases, and 17 bases lay between the germline ends. CDR3 DNA sequence: TGTGCCAGCAGTTCTTCCTCCGCTCGTGACTCCTACAATGAGCAGTTCTTC. This gives the protein CASSSSSARDSYNEQFF.

The chain combines TRBV6-1 with TRBJ2-7, with unresolved D. This CDR3 is built from 9 residues. Trimming left V 6 bases short and J 9 bases short, with 6 bases between. Per the germline V gene, CDR1 is MNHNS and CDR2 is SASEGT. CDR3 protein: CASRESQYF. The CDR3 coding sequence is TGTGCCAGCAGGGAATCGCAGTACTTC.

The gene calls are TRBV27 and TRBJ2-3; either TRBD1 or TRBD2 may supply D (5 bases each). This CDR3 region has 14 residues. Trimming removed 1 base at V and 5 bases at J, with 10 bases between. Germline V lookup: CDR1 MNHEY, CDR2 SMNVEV (reference sequence). The DNA for the CDR3 is TGTGCCAGCAGTTTATTGGGGGTGGGAGATACGCAGTATTTT. This encodes CASSLLGVGDTQYF.

There are a few counts of this clone. The chain joins TRBV6-5 to TRBJ1-2, with D possibly TRBD1 on 6 matching bases. Germline CDR1 reads MNHEY; CDR2 reads SVGAGI. Trimming stripped 5 bases from V and 2 bases from J, with 9 bases between. This CDR3 has 13 amino acids. The CDR3 DNA reads as TGTGCCAGCAGTCCGGGACACAACTATGGCTACACCTTC. This translates into CASSPGHNYGYTF.

DNA for the CDR3: TGTGCCAGCAGTTCACTAGCGGGAGGCTACGAGCAGTACTTC. Residues: CASSSLAGGYEQYF. This sequence joins TRBV6-5 and TRBJ2-7; TRBD2 aligns across 12 bases. Looked up from germline, CDR1 is MNHEY and CDR2 is SVGAGI. This CDR3 has 14 amino acids. V shed 4 bases, J shed 3 bases, and the junction held 1 base outside the gene matches.

The J gene is TRBJ1-1, the V gene TRBV7-9, with D hard to call. CDR1 is SEHNR, CDR2 FQNEAQ, per germline (reference sequence). V lost 3 bases, J lost 4 bases, and 15 bases lay in between. The CDR3 spans 15 residues. The CDR3 sequence is CASSFSNTLGTEAFF. The DNA of the CDR3 is TGTGCCAGCAGCTTCTCCAACACACTGGGCACTGAAGCTTTCTTT.

This chain uses TRBV28 with TRBJ2-7; no clear D gene. The CDR3 runs to 13 residues. The ends were cut back, 5 bases at V and 3 bases at J, with 11 bases in the middle. The germline V gene encodes CDR1 MDHEN and CDR2 SYDVKM. The CDR3 region has the DNA TGTGCCAGCAGTCCCCGACACCACTACGAGCAGTACTTC. It translates to CASSPRHHYEQYF.

The chain uses TRBV28 and TRBJ2-7, with 14 bases that match TRBD2. Germline assignment: CDR1 MDHEN and CDR2 SYDVKM. Germline trimming cut 2 bases from V and 5 bases from J; bases unmatched to any gene: 2. The CDR3 loop spans 15 amino acids. This CDR3 is CASSLGTSGSNEQYF. Written as DNA, the CDR3 is TGTGCCAGCAGTTTAGGGACTAGCGGGAGCAACGAGCAGTACTTC. The whole variable domain, remainder taken from reference TRBV28 and TRBJ2-7, is DVKVTQSSRYLVKRTGEKVFLECVQDMDHENMFWYRQDPGLGLRLIYFSYDVKMKEKGDIPEGYSVSREKKERFSLILESASTNQTSMYLCASSLGTSGSNEQYFGPGTRLTVT.

The chain recombines TRBV27 with TRBJ1-6, with unresolved D. Trimming took 4 bases from V and 0 from J, leaving 10 bases between them. From germline, CDR1 is MNHEY and CDR2 SMNVEV (reference sequence). The CDR3 totals 16 residues. The CDR3 reads CASSSRTVSYNSPLHF. DNA of the CDR3: TGTGCCAGCAGTTCCCGGACGGTCTCCTATAATTCACCCCTCCACTTT.

This chain links TRBV19 with TRBJ2-7; D is unresolved. CDR1 LNHDA and CDR2 SQIVND come from the germline V gene (reference sequence). The CDR3 consists of 12 residues. V was shortened by 6 bases and J by 4 bases, with 10 bases between the two germline ends. CDR3 sequence (DNA): TGTGCCAGTAGCCAAAGCCGTTACGAGCAGTACTTC. This translates into CASSQSRYEQYF.